A single sample gave rise to the 21 T cell receptor beta chains below, sequenced in a study of shared clonotypes between healthy human individuals. Only in-frame clones appear in the TCRdb table, and some are missing; sequencing was by immunoSEQ multiplex PCR. This sample carries 1 million to 1.3 million clones, about 80% of them seen once, and the ten largest clones take more than 0.55%. The sequencing sample was made of memory CD4+ T cells from PBMCs. Described subset: CD45RA-negative fraction. Receptors were obtained from a man between 18 and 35 years old in good health. Some clones in this sample may be carry-over from other donors' samples.

This rearrangement joins TRBV4-3 to TRBJ1-3; 7 bases are shared with TRBD1. The CDR3 is 16 amino acids. Trimming cost V 1 base and J 0 bases; bases outside gene matches: 3. Germline CDR1 is LGHNA and CDR2 is YSLEER. CDR3 amino acids: CASSQAHRGSGNTIYF. The DNA of the CDR3 is TGCGCCAGCAGCCAAGCACACAGGGGCTCTGGAAACACCATATATTTT.

A single count supports this clone. The sample holds other DNA sequences that translate to the same CDR3. The chain has TRBV29-1 and TRBJ1-5; D is perhaps TRBD1 (5 bases). V lost 4 bases, J lost 2 bases, and 9 bases lay in between. The CDR3 loop spans 13 amino acids. CDR1 is SQVTM and CDR2 is ANQGSEA in the germline V gene. This chain's CDR3 is CSVGGGGNQPQHF. The CDR3 DNA sequence: TGCAGCGTTGGGGGGGGAGGCAATCAGCCCCAGCATTTT.

Points on this clone: One base away lies a much larger clone, so this may be a sequencing read error. The rearrangement links TRBV7-9 to TRBJ1-4; D remains ambiguous. CDR3 length equals 15 residues. Trimming took off 5 bases at V and 0 bases at J, with 10 bases between the two ends. Germline assignment: CDR1 SEHNR and CDR2 FQNEAQ (reference sequence). The CDR3 loop is CASSRRPATNEKLFF. The CDR3 bases are TGTGCCAGCAGCCGACGGCCTGCAACTAATGAAAAACTGTTTTTT.

CDR3: CASMIEETVFF. DNA for the CDR3: TGTGCCAGCATGATCGAGGAAACGGTGTTTTTT. This chain joins TRBV2 and TRBJ1-4; D is ambiguous. This CDR3 has 11 amino acids. Germline V gives CDR1 SNHLY, CDR2 FYNNEI. Trimming stripped 7 bases from V and 15 bases from J, with 15 bases between. Full variable domain (remainder filled in from reference TRBV2 and TRBJ1-4): EPEVTQTPSHQVTQMGQEVILRCVPISNHLYFYWYRQILGQKVEFLVSFYNNEISEKSEIFDDQFSVERPDGSNFTLKIRSTKLEDSAMYFCASMIEETVFFGSGTQLSVL.

The chain carries TRBV11-2 and TRBJ1-2; no reliable D call. V lost 8 bases and J lost 8, with 9 bases in between. Per germline, CDR1 SGHAT and CDR2 FQNNGV. This CDR3 spans 10 amino acids. The CDR3 DNA reads TGTGCCAGCGAGGAAGGCGGCTACACCTTC. Translating it yields CASEEGGYTF.

With regard to this clone: Sequence at one end of the junction differs from germline and may be a read error. The identical CDR3 is also encoded by other nucleotide sequences in the sample. This chain connects TRBV30 to TRBJ2-7, with 7 positions matching TRBD1. The CDR3 totals 14 residues. The germline V gene encodes CDR1 GTSNPN and CDR2 SVGIG (reference sequence). The CDR3 DNA reads as TGCGCCTGGAGTCGTACAACGACAGGGCTCGAGCAGTACTTC. It is translated as CAWSRTTTGLEQYF.

V usage is TRBV7-2 and J usage is TRBJ1-5; D perhaps matches TRBD1 (5 bases). This CDR3 has 14 amino acids. Germline assignment: CDR1 SGHTA and CDR2 FQGNSA. Trimming took 5 bases from V and 4 from J, leaving 12 bases between them. This chain's CDR3 is CASSPGGINQPQHF. The CDR3 nucleotides read TGTGCCAGCAGCCCCGGGGGAATTAATCAGCCCCAGCATTTT.

The table lists this clone with a few counts. The CDR3 coding sequence is TGTGCCAGCAGCTTAGGCCAGCCCAGCTCCTACGAGCAGTACTTC. This sequence encodes CASSLGQPSSYEQYF. The chain uses TRBV7-9 and TRBJ2-7, with D uncertain. This CDR3 spans 15 amino acids. With 1 base removed from V and 0 bases from J, the gap between germline ends came to 10 bases. In germline, CDR1 is SEHNR, CDR2 FQNEAQ (reference sequence).

The chain links TRBV7-6 to TRBJ2-5; D is possibly TRBD2 (5 bases). V was clipped by 5 bases and J by 0 bases, with 13 bases between them. CDR1 is SGHVS and CDR2 is FNYEAQ in the germline V gene. The CDR3 loop spans 15 amino acids. The CDR3 sequence is CASSVTPGYQETQYF. CDR3 sequence (DNA): TGTGCCAGCAGCGTGACCCCGGGGTACCAAGAGACCCAGTACTTC.

This clone appeared a single time. DNA of the CDR3: TGTGCCAGCAGTTTACAGGGGGCATATGAAAAACTGTTTTTT. It encodes CASSLQGAYEKLFF. The chain joins TRBV6-6 to TRBJ1-4; the match to TRBD1 covers 9 bases. Losses at the gene ends were 4 bases for V and 6 bases for J; bases not matched to a gene: 3. This CDR3 is 14 amino acids long. The germline V gene encodes CDR1 MNHNY and CDR2 SVGAGI (reference sequence).

CDR3 DNA sequence: TGTGCCAGCAGTTTTTCCGACCCGACCAGTAACTATGGCTACACCTTC. Protein sequence: CASSFSDPTSNYGYTF. The chain uses TRBV28 and TRBJ1-2; D is undetermined. This CDR3 is 16 amino acids long. V lost 3 bases and J 1 base, leaving 15 bases between the germline ends. Germline assignment: CDR1 MDHEN and CDR2 SYDVKM.

This chain connects TRBV15 to TRBJ1-1; possibly TRBD1 for D (5 bases). The ends were cut back, 1 base at V and 3 bases at J, with 9 bases in the middle. Germline V CDR1 and CDR2: LNHNV, YYDKDF (reference sequence). The CDR3 is made up of 14 amino acids. CDR3 nucleotide sequence: TGTGCCACCAGCAGAGGGGGGTGGGACACTGAAGCTTTCTTT. It specifies CATSRGGWDTEAFF. The full variable domain, in which reference TRBV15 and TRBJ1-1 provide the parts outside the CDR3, is DAMVIQNPRYQVTQFGKPVTLSCSQTLNHNVMYWYQQKSSQAPKLLFHYYDKDFNNEADTPDNFQSRRPNTSFCFLDIRSPGLGDTAMYLCATSRGGWDTEAFFGQGTRLTVV.

For this clone: Sequence at one end of the junction differs from germline and may be a read error. The chain recombines TRBV29-1 with TRBJ2-3, with 8 bases lining up with TRBD2. This CDR3 spans 14 amino acids. CDR1 and CDR2 from the germline V gene are SQVTM and ANQGSEA. CDR3 DNA sequence: TGCAGCGTAGAAGCGGGAGTCGGCACAGATACGCAGTATTTT. This encodes CSVEAGVGTDTQYF.

The chain combines TRBV10-2 with TRBJ2-7; D is unclear. CDR3 length: 15 amino acids. Per the germline V gene, CDR1 is WSHSY and CDR2 is SAAADI. The V and J ends lost 0 bases and 0 bases respectively, with 9 bases between them. CDR3 bases: TGCGCCAGCAGTGAGTCATCGGCCGGCTCCTACGAGCAGTACTTC. Translation gives CASSESSAGSYEQYF.

The CDR3 DNA sequence: TGTGCCAGCAGCTTAATGGACAGCGGCACAGATACGCAGTATTTT. Protein: CASSLMDSGTDTQYF. This rearrangement joins TRBV7-3 to TRBJ2-3; D is possibly TRBD1 (6 bases). There are 15 residues in the CDR3. Germline values: CDR1 SGHTA, CDR2 FQGTGA. V was pared by 1 base and J by 1 base, with 9 bases between.

This chain uses TRBV4-3 with TRBJ1-2; D remains unclear. Trimming removed 0 bases at V and 3 bases at J, with 14 bases between. The CDR3 covers 16 residues. Germline V gene data show CDR1 as LGHNA and CDR2 as YSLEER. CDR3 nucleotide sequence: TGCGCCAGCAGCCAAGACCTCCGGGAGGACCACTATGGCTACACCTTC. Amino acid sequence: CASSQDLREDHYGYTF.

The chain recombines TRBV4-3 with TRBJ2-3; no firm D call. This CDR3 spans 13 amino acids. V lost 3 bases, J lost 3 bases, and 7 bases lay in between. Germline CDR1 reads LGHNA; CDR2 reads YSLEER. CDR3 amino acids: CASSHPLTDTQYF. For the CDR3, the DNA is TGCGCCAGCAGCCACCCCTTAACAGATACGCAGTATTTT.

This clone appeared once. The chain combines TRBV27 with TRBJ2-7, with TRBD2 as a possible D gene (6 bases). Trimming removed 0 bases from V and 6 bases from J, with 24 bases in between. Per germline, CDR1 MNHEY and CDR2 SMNVEV (reference sequence). This CDR3 is built from 18 residues. The DNA of the CDR3 is TGTGCCAGCAGTTTATCCTTTAATGGTGGTAGGGGAGGTAGCGAGCAGTACTTC. It specifies CASSLSFNGGRGGSEQYF.

V and J are TRBV9 and TRBJ2-5; 7 nucleotides agree with TRBD1. Trimming at V came to 2 bases and at J to 3 bases, leaving 4 bases not matched to a gene. The CDR3 covers 14 residues. CDR1 SGDLS and CDR2 YYNGEE come from the germline V gene. The CDR3 region is CASSVTGQEETQYF. The DNA of the CDR3 is TGTGCCAGCAGCGTGACAGGGCAGGAAGAGACCCAGTACTTC.

The rearrangement uses TRBV10-3 and TRBJ2-1; 10 nucleotides align to TRBD2. In germline, CDR1 is ENHRY, CDR2 SYGVKD. The trim removed 6 bases at V and 4 bases at J, leaving 12 bases unmatched. The CDR3 spans 17 residues. CDR3 in DNA: TGTGCCATCAGAAGGCTAGCGGGAGCGGGGGGGTACAATGAGCAGTTCTTC. Its protein product is CAIRRLAGAGGYNEQFF.

Turning to this clone: This sample includes further DNA sequences coding for the same CDR3. V gene TRBV9 combines with J gene TRBJ1-1; D is undetermined. This CDR3 region has 14 residues. The germline V gene has CDR1 SGDLS and CDR2 YYNGEE. V was trimmed by 0 bases and J by 0 bases, leaving 6 bases between them. The CDR3: CASSVGAMNTEAFF. CDR3 coding DNA: TGTGCCAGCAGCGTAGGTGCTATGAACACTGAAGCTTTCTTT.